Here is one T cell receptor (beta chain) with its context. This sample was included in a study of blood T cell repertoires in COVID-19. Study-wide context: Specimens from acute and convalescent COVID-19 originated in the United States, Italy and Spain. T cells, B-cell-depleted T cells, or PBMCs provided the cDNA or gDNA that served as material.

In the original analysis: Reference gene primers were amplified, and this amplification served to estimate nucleated cell counts. TCRdb's copy holds only in-frame clones and misses some; the assay was immunoSEQ multiplex PCR. The V and J calls and the clone size are those of that table, but D and trimming were determined from the DNA. The profile covers fewer than 250,000 clones, with around four fifths appearing a single time and 8% to 10% taken by the ten largest. The sample comprised peripheral blood. The TCR sequence derives from a woman in her 50s with acute or convalescent COVID-19.

CDR3 sequence: CASSPDLGALNTEAFF. The CDR3 DNA sequence: TGTGCCAGCAGCCCGGACCTGGGGGCCTTGAACACTGAAGCTTTCTTT. The rearrangement links TRBV5-4 to TRBJ1-1; D may be TRBD1 (6 bases). Germline CDR1 SGHNT, CDR2 YYREEE (reference sequence). The V end was cut by 4 bases, the J end by 0 bases, with 16 bases between. The CDR3 is 16 residues long.